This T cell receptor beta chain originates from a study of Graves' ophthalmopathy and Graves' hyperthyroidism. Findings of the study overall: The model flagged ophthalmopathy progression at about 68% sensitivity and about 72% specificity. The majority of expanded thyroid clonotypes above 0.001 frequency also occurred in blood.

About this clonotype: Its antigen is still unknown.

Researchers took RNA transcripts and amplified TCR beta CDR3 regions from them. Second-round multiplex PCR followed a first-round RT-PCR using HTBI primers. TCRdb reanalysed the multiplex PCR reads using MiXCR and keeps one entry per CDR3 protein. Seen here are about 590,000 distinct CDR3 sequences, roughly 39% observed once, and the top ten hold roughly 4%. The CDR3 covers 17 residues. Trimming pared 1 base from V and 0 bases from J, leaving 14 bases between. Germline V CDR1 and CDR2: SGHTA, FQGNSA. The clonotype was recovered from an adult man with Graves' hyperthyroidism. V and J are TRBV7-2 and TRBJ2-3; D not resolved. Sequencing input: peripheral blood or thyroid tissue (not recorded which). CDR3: CASSLVGFPASTDTQYF. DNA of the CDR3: TGTGCCAGCAGCTTAGTTGGGTTCCCGGCTAGCACAGATACGCAGTATTTT. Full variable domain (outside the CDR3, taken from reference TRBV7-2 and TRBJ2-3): GAGVSQSPSNKVTEKGKDVELRCDPISGHTALYWYRQSLGQGLEFLIYFQGNSAPDKSGLPSDRFSAERTGGSVSTLTIQRTQQEDSAVYLCASSLVGFPASTDTQYFGPGTRLTVL.